This TCR beta chain came from a study of T cell responses to AZD1222 COVID-19 vaccine. The assay was immunoSEQ multiplex PCR, and TCRdb's table has in-frame clones only and misses some. The sample gives 120,000 to 150,000 clones, over 80% of which show up once; about 4% is in the top ten. CDR3 length: 13 amino acids. Between the trimmed V and J ends, which lost 8 bases and 4 bases, there was a span of 12 bases. Per germline, CDR1 MNHEY and CDR2 SVGAGI. The sequencing here drew on peripheral blood, taken 28 days after the second AZD1222 dose. The origin of this receptor is an adult who received the AZD1222 COVID-19 vaccine. J is TRBJ1-3 and V is TRBV6-5; unclear D gene. The DNA for the CDR3 is TGTGCCAGCTCTCCCTTTAGGGGAAACACCATATATTTT. It encodes CASSPFRGNTIYF.